These T cell receptor beta chains were read from a single sample in a study of shared T cell receptors in the human thymus. Profiled with immunoSEQ multiplex PCR; TCRdb holds only in-frame clones, not every one. The top ten clones hold more than 0.01% of a sample with 700,000 or so clones, approximately 83% of them seen once. The sample was also linked to a second study, of human thymus T cells.

The sequenced sample was thymocytes. These TCRs come from a girl in the first two years of life with a congenital heart defect. Each CDR3 is given with its conserved first and last residue. A D gene is named only where the DNA matches it firmly.

d_call	v_call	j_call	cdr3_aa
TRBD1	TRBV19	TRBJ1-6	CASTQGQLLSPLHF
TRBD2	TRBV7-4	TRBJ2-3	CASSPSGGEGNTQYF
TRBD2	TRBV18	TRBJ2-3	CASSPLNYGGAGDTQYF
-	TRBV12-5	TRBJ1-1	CASGLGVKQGSQRMNTEAFF
TRBD1	TRBV6-5	TRBJ1-2	CASSPRTGFYGYTF
TRBD2	TRBV15	TRBJ2-5	CATSRAPLPGTSGKTYQETQYF
TRBD2	TRBV4-1	TRBJ2-1	CASSQERPGLAGGEQFF
TRBD1	TRBV4-3	TRBJ1-2	CASSLHRDRGLAGPYGYTF
-	TRBV4-3	TRBJ1-2	CASSQAGLVGYTF
TRBD1	TRBV11-2	TRBJ2-5	CASSNPRGQGIKTQYF
TRBD2	TRBV7-9	TRBJ2-5	CASSLELAGMYQETQYF
-	TRBV4-2	TRBJ1-6	CASSQEEGRYNSPLHF
TRBD1	TRBV5-1	TRBJ1-3	CASSSPGQGNTDPGNTIYF
-	TRBV14	TRBJ1-1	CASSQDERREEIRDTEAFF
TRBD1	TRBV5-4	TRBJ1-2	CASSLDVVRGPGGYTF
TRBD1	TRBV5-6	TRBJ1-1	CASKKDRGQLNTEAFF
TRBD1	TRBV16	TRBJ1-1	CASNPSGDRERWNTEAFF
TRBD1	TRBV25-1	TRBJ1-2	CASSWTGNRSYGYTF
TRBD1	TRBV28	TRBJ1-5	CASSLPWTGNQPQHF
TRBD2	TRBV28	TRBJ2-3	CASSPLAGGRTDTQYF
-	TRBV7-2	TRBJ2-7	CASSPPSAYEQYF
TRBD2	TRBV7-6	TRBJ2-3	CASSPRRGLEDTQYF
TRBD1	TRBV10-3	TRBJ2-3	CAISRDSHITDTQYF
-	TRBV19	TRBJ1-1	CASSLRDQGEAFF
-	TRBV6-1	TRBJ1-5	CASSHKEGYQPQHF
-	TRBV30	TRBJ2-5	CASRDLQTQYF
TRBD1	TRBV6-1	TRBJ2-2	CASSGGQFTNTGELFF
-	TRBV4-3	TRBJ1-2	CASSQAAVTGLPFNGYTF
-	TRBV14	TRBJ1-2	CASSQEDRHGPNPAGYTF
-	TRBV10-3	TRBJ1-1	CAISDQATENTEAFF
-	TRBV11-2	TRBJ1-5	CASSLGGPEGLGQHF
-	TRBV6-5	TRBJ1-2	CASSRQLTSYGYTF
TRBD1	TRBV29-1	TRBJ1-2	CSVDRGNYGYTF
-	TRBV20-1	TRBJ1-1	CSAKRGGEAFF
-	TRBV7-2	TRBJ1-2	CASSLPWTAYGYTF
TRBD1	TRBV14	TRBJ2-1	CASSQEMRQGANEQFF
TRBD1	TRBV4-3	TRBJ2-6	CASSGQGSEKGVAPSVLTF
TRBD1	TRBV6-4	TRBJ1-2	CASSDSGQGGYTF
-	TRBV6-1	TRBJ1-4	CASQVATNEKLFF
-	TRBV5-6	TRBJ1-2	CASSLRWTADYGYTF
TRBD2	TRBV11-2	TRBJ2-6	CASSLRKASGSGANVLTF
TRBD1	TRBV13	TRBJ1-2	CASRQTGTIYGYTF
TRBD2	TRBV7-9	TRBJ2-5	CASSYTPASGEETQYF
-	TRBV28	TRBJ1-5	CAGRGDNQPQHF